The 14 T cell receptor delta chains reported below all come from one sample, sequenced in a study of γδ T cells in repeated Plasmodium falciparum infection. TCRdb re-identified clones in the multiplex PCR reads via CATT. This table has roughly 93,000 delta-chain clones, 0.95% to 1% appearing once. Vgamma9/Vdelta2+ and Vdelta2-negative gammadelta T cells were flow-sorted from PBMC for bulk sequencing. The specimen sequenced was gamma-delta T cells from blood. Receptors were obtained from a pool of human donors (malaria-infected and uninfected, not separated).

In this sample, this clone turned up many times. TCRdb lists the protein of a much larger clone for this DNA, which differs at residue 16, so this is likely a read error; the protein given here is translated from the DNA itself. The chain links TRDV1 to TRDJ1; 11 nucleotides align to TRDD3. The CDR3 spans 17 residues. CDR1 is TSWWSYY, CDR2 QGS, per germline. CDR3 in DNA: TGTGCTCTTGGGGAATTTCCCCCTGGGGGATACTCCGATAAACTCACCTTT. Translating gives CALGEFPPGGYSDKLTF.

Worth noting for this clone: This DNA's translation differs at residue 22 from TCRdb's protein, which comes from a much larger clone; a read error is likely, and the protein shown is translated from the DNA. The J gene is uncalled and the V gene is TRDV1; no DNA check was done on the table's D call, TRDD3. Germline values: CDR1 TSWWSYY, CDR2 QGS. The CDR3 is made up of 24 amino acids. CDR3 nucleotides: TGTGCTCTTGGGGTAAACCATAGGGGGCCTCGACTGGGCTGGGGGATATTAAATCACGATAAACCCATCTTT. Translation: CALGVNHRGPRLGWGILNHDKPIF.

This clone appeared a few times. The translation of this DNA and the TCRdb protein of a much larger clone differ at residue 4, probably owing to a read error; the protein shown here is translated from the DNA. This chain connects TRDV2 to TRDJ1; 7 bases map to TRDD3. As TCRdb names no J gene, one was assigned here on the basis of a DNA match to germline. Per the germline V gene, CDR1 is GEAIGNYY and CDR2 is EKD. Unmatched junction bases numbered 16, after V lost 5 bases and J lost 5 bases. The CDR3 spans 16 residues. CDR3 protein: CACVPAAKWGRDKLIF. DNA for the CDR3: TGTGCCTGTGTACCTGCGGCCAAATGGGGGAGAGATAAACTCATCTTT.

Remarks on this clone: The protein that TCRdb holds for this DNA derives from a much larger clone and differs from the translated DNA at residue 7, which likely indicates a read error; the protein shown here is translated from the DNA. The chain carries TRDV2 and TRDJ1; D is possibly TRDD3 (5 bases). Here the J gene came from matching the DNA to germline, since TCRdb omits it. Germline CDR1 and CDR2: GEAIGNYY and EKD. The V gene lost 2 bases and the J gene lost 0 bases, with 21 bases spanning the gap. The CDR3 loop spans 18 amino acids. Written as DNA, the CDR3 is TGTGCCTGTGACATCTTACCGGGGGGTCCTCAGTACACCGATAAACTCATCTTT. Translated, it gives CACDILPGGPQYTDKLIF.

Of note for this clone: The protein in TCRdb stems from a much larger clone and differs at residue 17 from this DNA's translation, likely a read error; here the protein is translated from the DNA. The J gene is TRDJ3, the V gene TRDV2; TRDD3 matches at 13 bases. TCRdb supplies no J gene; here it was assigned by aligning the nucleotide sequence to germline. This CDR3 is built from 20 residues. CDR1 GEAIGNYY and CDR2 EKD come from the germline V gene. The CDR3, as DNA: TGTGCCTGTGACACCGGAAACTGGGGGATACGCGCCTGGGACACCCGAAAGATGTTTTTC. Amino acids: CACDTGNWGIRAWDTRKMFF.

Only a few counts were recorded for this clone. The protein in TCRdb stems from a much larger clone and differs at residue 17 from this DNA's translation, likely a read error; here the protein is translated from the DNA. V is TRDV1 and J is TRDJ1, with D perhaps matching TRDD2 or TRDD3 (8 bases each). CDR3 length: 25 amino acids. V was pared by 1 base and J by 0 bases, with 39 bases between. Germline CDR1 is TSWWSYY and CDR2 is QGS. This chain's CDR3 is CALGEPTFLISFNDGGSRYTDKLIF. CDR3 nucleotide sequence: TGTGCTCTTGGGGAACCAACCTTCCTAATCTCTTTTAATGATGGGGGATCCCGGTACACCGATAAACTCATCTTT.

A word on this clone: TCRdb's entry gives the protein of a much larger clone, which mismatches this DNA's translation at residue 14, likely from a read error; the protein reported here is translated from the DNA. The chain couples TRDV1 to TRDJ1, with 10 nucleotides matching TRDD3. In the absence of a J gene in TCRdb, the DNA was matched to germline to assign it here. Germline CDR1 and CDR2: TSWWSYY and QGS. Trimming took 6 bases from V and 6 from J; bases not matched to a gene: 19. The CDR3 runs to 18 residues. The CDR3 DNA is TGTGCTCTTGGTATTCACGACCATGGGGGGGATACGAACAATAAACTCATCTTT. Translation gives CALGIHDHGGDTNNKLIF.

There are a few counts of this clone. TCRdb's listed protein matches a much larger clone and diverges from this DNA's translation at residue 11, likely through a read error; the protein shown comes from the DNA. This rearrangement joins TRDV2 to TRDJ1; 10 bases fit TRDD3. In the absence of a J gene in TCRdb, the DNA was matched to germline to assign it here. Looked up from germline, CDR1 is GEAIGNYY and CDR2 is EKD. The CDR3 is 24 residues long. V trimming: 0 bases; J trimming: 0 bases; junction bases outside the gene matches: 27. CDR3 amino acids: CACDTVRPSPGPNWGMGYTDKLIF. CDR3 bases: TGTGCCTGTGACACCGTTCGTCCCTCCCCTGGCCCAAACTGGGGGATGGGGTACACCGATAAACTCATCTTT.

As for this clone: The protein that TCRdb holds for this DNA derives from a much larger clone and differs from the translated DNA at residue 14, which likely indicates a read error; the protein shown here is translated from the DNA. The rearrangement joins TRDV1 to TRDJ1, with 8 bases fitting TRDD3. The CDR3 loop spans 20 amino acids. CDR1 TSWWSYY and CDR2 QGS come from the germline V gene. The V gene end was trimmed by 0 bases and the J gene end by 1 base; junction bases not matched to a gene: 16. CDR3 sequence reads: CALGELELRGDKVCTDKLIF. As DNA, the CDR3 is TGTGCTCTTGGGGAACTGGAACTTCGGGGGGATAAGGTATGCACCGATAAACTCATCTTT.

Details on this clone: TCRdb assigns this DNA the protein of a much larger clone, which departs from its translation at residue 17; this likely reflects a read error, and the protein shown comes from translating the DNA. For the CDR3, the DNA is TGTGCCTGTGACACCGTCATCGCAAGGGGATACGAGAGCTCCTGGGACGCCCGACAGATGTTTTTC. Protein: CACDTVIARGYESSWDARQMFF. The chain combines TRDV2 with TRDJ3; 9 positions match TRDD3. From germline, CDR1 is GEAIGNYY and CDR2 EKD. The CDR3 has 22 residues.

In this sample, this clone turned up a few times. The protein given by TCRdb reflects a much larger clone and differs at residue 16 from this DNA's translation, likely from a read error; the protein shown is the DNA's translation. The V gene is TRDV1, but the J gene lacks a call; TRDD3 was called by the table and not checked on the DNA. The CDR3 runs 18 residues. Germline V gene lookup returns CDR1 TSWWSYY and CDR2 QGS. CDR3 sequence: CALGEGVPLGDTTRKPIF. Written as DNA, the CDR3 is TGTGCTCTTGGGGAAGGGGTCCCACTGGGGGATACAACTAGAAAACCCATCTTT.

Comments on this clone: TCRdb has a much larger clone's protein, which differs at residue 7 from the translation of this DNA, likely because of a read error; what is shown is the protein translated from the DNA. The genes are TRDV2 and TRDJ1, with 12 bases identical to TRDD3. TCRdb does not report a J gene; here it was assigned by matching the DNA to germline references. V gave up 2 bases and J gave up 2 bases; unmatched junction bases: 11. In germline, CDR1 is GEAIGNYY, CDR2 EKD. CDR3 length: 18 amino acids. The CDR3: CACDKKHWGILVTDKLIF. DNA of the CDR3: TGTGCCTGTGACAAGAAGCACTGGGGGATACTGGTAACCGATAAACTCATCTTT.

This clone was recorded at least ten times. The protein TCRdb lists belongs to a much larger clone and differs from this DNA's translation at residue 10, which points to a read error; the protein shown is made from the DNA. This sequence joins TRDV2 and TRDJ1, with TRDD3 as a possible D gene (5 bases). The J gene, left out of TCRdb, was set here by checking the DNA against germline. Looked up from germline, CDR1 is GEAIGNYY and CDR2 is EKD. CDR3 size: 17 residues. The V gene lost 0 bases and the J gene lost 0 bases, with 16 bases spanning the gap. CDR3 residues: CACDTGGDPGYTDKLIF. In DNA form, the CDR3 reads TGTGCCTGTGACACCGGAGGGGACCCAGGGTACACCGATAAACTCATCTTT.

Concerning this clone itself: The mismatch at residue 7 between this DNA's translation and the TCRdb protein of a much larger clone likely reflects a read error; the protein shown is translated from the DNA. The chain links TRDV1 to TRDJ1, with 7 positions matching TRDD3. TCRdb is silent on the J gene; assignment here came from matching the DNA to germline. CDR3 length equals 22 residues. CDR1 and CDR2 (germline): TSWWSYY, QGS. V lost 1 base, J lost 3 bases, and 26 bases stayed unmatched. CDR3 loop: CALGEQGRWLGSYWGLPDKLIF. The CDR3 DNA reads TGTGCTCTTGGGGAACAAGGTCGATGGTTGGGTTCATACTGGGGATTACCCGATAAACTCATCTTT.